This record looks at one T cell receptor beta chain sequence and its context. This sample stems from a study of blood T cell repertoires in COVID-19. V lost 0 bases and J lost 10; bases outside the gene matches: 6. The CDR3 sequence is 15 residues long. The germline CDR1 and CDR2 sequences are KGHSH and LQKENI. Sequencing used immunoSEQ multiplex PCR; TCRdb keeps in-frame clones, though not all of them. The sample carries 150,000 to 200,000 clones, under 85% recorded once. This chain connects TRBV18 to TRBJ1-4, with TRBD1 matching 9 bases. Sequencing was performed on peripheral blood. The receptor's source is a man in his sixties who had recovered from COVID-19. CDR3 DNA sequence: TGTGCCAGCTCACCACCGGGACAGGGAGCCGGAAAACTGTTTTTT. Translating it yields CASSPPGQGAGKLFF.